This T cell receptor beta chain was profiled in a study of blood T cell repertoires in COVID-19. About the study: Material from acute and convalescent COVID-19 was sourced from the United States, Italy and Spain. Sources were T cells, B-cell-depleted T cells, or PBMCs; the material itself was cDNA or gDNA.

In the original analysis: Amplified reference gene primers provided the basis for estimating nucleated cell counts. Method: immunoSEQ multiplex PCR; TCRdb's copy keeps in-frame clones and lacks some. V, J and clone size were drawn from that table, and D and trimming were deduced from the DNA. This sample has about 200,000 clones, with about 87% found just once. Germline values: CDR1 SGHNT, CDR2 YYREEE (reference sequence). The CDR3 contains 15 residues. V was cut by 3 bases and J by 5 bases, with 18 bases left in between. V and J are TRBV5-4 and TRBJ2-7; D uncertain. The receptor was derived from a man aged 55 to 69 who had recovered from COVID-19. The sample comprised peripheral blood. The CDR3 DNA is TGTGCCAGCAGCTCGTCTTTAGACTGGTGGAACGAGCAGTACTTC. Translation: CASSSSLDWWNEQYF.